The present entry profiles one T cell receptor (beta chain) with its context. What it binds is not known. This same CDR3 is encoded by further DNA sequences in the sample. These data originate in a study of shared clonotypes between healthy human individuals. Overall study context: Donor ages ranged 18 to 49 years: a couple of women, a few men.

The study ran the assay at deep level. Libraries were prepared by immunoSEQ multiplex PCR; TCRdb keeps only in-frame clonotypes and omits some of them. The sample shows a few million clones, roughly 92% of them seen only once. General study points: Memory subsets had estimated richness that was generally smaller than that of naive subsets.

The receptor was derived from a man between 18 and 35 years old in good health. Sequencing used naive CD4+ T cells sorted from blood. The subset: CD45RA+ positively selected.

The CDR3 protein is CASSLTGGQETQYF. The CDR3 DNA reads as TGCGCCAGCAGCCTTACGGGGGGGCAGGAGACCCAGTACTTC. The chain links TRBV5-1 to TRBJ2-5; 8 bases match TRBD2. The CDR3 is 14 amino acids. Germline assignment: CDR1 SGHRS and CDR2 YFSETQ. After removal of 4 bases from V and 5 bases from J, the junction contained 7 bases not matched to a gene. The variable domain in full, completed from reference TRBV5-1 and TRBJ2-5, reads KAGVTQTPRYLIKTRGQQVTLSCSPISGHRSVSWYQQTPGQGLQFLFEYFSETQRNKGNFPGRFSGRQFSNSRSEMNVSTLELGDSALYLCASSLTGGQETQYFGPGTRLLVL.